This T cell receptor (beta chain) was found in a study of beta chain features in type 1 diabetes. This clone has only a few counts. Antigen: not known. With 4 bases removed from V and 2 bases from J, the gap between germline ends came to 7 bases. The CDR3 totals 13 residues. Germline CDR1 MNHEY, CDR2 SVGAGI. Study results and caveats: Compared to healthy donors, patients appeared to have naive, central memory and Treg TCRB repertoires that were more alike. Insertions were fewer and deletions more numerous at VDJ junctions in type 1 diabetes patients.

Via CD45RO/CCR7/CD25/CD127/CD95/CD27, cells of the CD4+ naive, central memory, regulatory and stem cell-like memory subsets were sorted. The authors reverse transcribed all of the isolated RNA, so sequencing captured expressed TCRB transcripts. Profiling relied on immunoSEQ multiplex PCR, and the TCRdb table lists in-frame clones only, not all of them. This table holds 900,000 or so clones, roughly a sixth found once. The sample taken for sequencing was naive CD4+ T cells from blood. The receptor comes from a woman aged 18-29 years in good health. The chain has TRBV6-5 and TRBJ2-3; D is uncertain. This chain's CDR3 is CASSWRDTDTQYF. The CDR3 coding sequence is TGTGCCAGCAGTTGGCGAGACACAGATACGCAGTATTTT.